The table lists the clone carrying this T cell receptor beta chain with a few counts. V was clipped by 1 base and J by 2 bases, with 6 bases between them. Looked up from germline, CDR1 is LGHNA and CDR2 is YSLEER. The CDR3 totals 13 residues. The sample belongs to a study of T-cell reconstitution after alpha-beta-depleted transplantation in children. A TCRbeta library incorporating unique molecular identifiers was prepared. TCRdb reprocessed the PCR reads via MiXCR and lists one record per CDR3 protein. The sample contains about 370,000 distinct CDR3 sequences, over 20% of which appear only once. The material was PBMCs from the stem cell graft donor, obtained from the stem cell graft. V gene TRBV4-3 combines with J gene TRBJ2-7; D is unresolved. This clonotype was sampled from a human donor who donated a stem cell graft to a child with acute myeloid leukemia. The CDR3 sequence: CASSQAVAYEQYF. In nucleotides, the CDR3 is TGCGCCAGCAGCCAAGCGGTGGCCTACGAGCAGTACTTC.